The T cell receptor beta chain described here comes from a study of blood T cell repertoires in COVID-19. Study-wide background: The United States, Italy and Spain provided the acute and convalescent COVID-19 samples. Sample material is recorded as cDNA or gDNA derived from T cells, B-cell-depleted T cells, or PBMCs.

Methods used by the authors: Scientists estimated how many nucleated cells there were by amplifying reference gene primers. Repertoires were generated with immunoSEQ multiplex PCR, while TCRdb's copy carries only in-frame clones and drops some. Clone size and V and J calls were adopted from that table, with D and trimming inferred from the DNA. The data show fewer than 250,000 clones, with approximately 83% seen just once and approximately 7.4% held by the top ten. V dropped 2 bases and J dropped 5 bases, with 7 bases sitting between them. In germline, CDR1 is DFQATT, CDR2 SNEGSKA (reference sequence). The CDR3 loop spans 11 amino acids.

V is TRBV20-1 and J is TRBJ2-7; D is unresolved. The clonotype originates from a woman between 45 and 60 years old with acute or convalescent COVID-19. The sample was peripheral blood. In DNA, the CDR3 is TGCAGTGCTAGAAACGGAGACGAGCAGTACTTC. Its protein product is CSARNGDEQYF.